This T cell receptor beta chain was found in a study of blood T cell repertoires in COVID-19. Turning to the study itself: COVID-19 samples from acute and convalescent phases originated in the United States, Italy and Spain. PBMCs, B-cell-depleted T cells, or T cells were the source of the cDNA or gDNA that made up the material.

Original processing methods: Estimates of nucleated cell counts were drawn from the amplification of reference gene primers. Here immunoSEQ multiplex PCR was the method, and the copy in TCRdb shows in-frame clones only, minus some. V and J calls and clone size are given by that table; D and trimming were obtained from the DNA. The table shows 20,000 to 30,000 clones, with roughly nine tenths occurring only once. This clone was detected only a few times. Germline V gene data show CDR1 as MDHEN and CDR2 as SYDVKM. The CDR3 runs to 15 residues. V lost 3 bases, J lost 0 bases, and 12 bases lay in between.

The source material was peripheral blood. This chain joins TRBV28 and TRBJ2-7; TRBD2 is a possible D gene (6 bases). The clonotype originates from an older man with active COVID-19. The CDR3 sequence: CASSLLAGSSYEQYF. The CDR3 region has the DNA TGTGCCAGCAGTTTGTTGGCGGGGAGCTCCTACGAGCAGTACTTC.